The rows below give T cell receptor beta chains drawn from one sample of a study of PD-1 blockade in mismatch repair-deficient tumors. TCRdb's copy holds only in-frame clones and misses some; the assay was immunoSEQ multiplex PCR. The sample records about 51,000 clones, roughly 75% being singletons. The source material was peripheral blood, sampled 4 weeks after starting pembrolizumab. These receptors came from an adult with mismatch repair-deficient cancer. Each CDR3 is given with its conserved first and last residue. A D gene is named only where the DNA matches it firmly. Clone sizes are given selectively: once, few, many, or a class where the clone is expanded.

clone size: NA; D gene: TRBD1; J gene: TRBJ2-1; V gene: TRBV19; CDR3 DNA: TGTGCCAGTAACTCAGCCCTCGACCGGGACAGGGCCCGCAATGAGCAGTTCTTC; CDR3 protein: CASNSALDRDRARNEQFF
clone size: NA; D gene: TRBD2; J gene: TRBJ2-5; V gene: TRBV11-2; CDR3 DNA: TGTGCCAGCAGCTCACCCAGAGGACTAGCGGATTCCGGGACCCAGTACTTC; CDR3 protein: CASSSPRGLADSGTQYF
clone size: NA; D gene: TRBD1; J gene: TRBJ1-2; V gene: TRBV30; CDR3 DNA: TGTGCCTGGAGTTCGACAGGGGAGGTCACCTTC; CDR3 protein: CAWSSTGEVTF
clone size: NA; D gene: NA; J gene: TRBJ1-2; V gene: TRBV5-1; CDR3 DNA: TGCGCCAGCAGCTTGGGCGGGACGGTGTTGGGCTACACCTTC; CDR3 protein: CASSLGGTVLGYTF
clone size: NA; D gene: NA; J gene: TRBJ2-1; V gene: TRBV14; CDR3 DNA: TGTGCCAGCAGCCAAGGAACAGGTTCTCTAATTCAATATGAGCAGTTCTTC; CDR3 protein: CASSQGTGSLIQYEQFF
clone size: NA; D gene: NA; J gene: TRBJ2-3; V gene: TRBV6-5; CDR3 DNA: TGTGCCAGCAGTCCGCGGGTAGCGGGCACAGATACGCAGTATTTT; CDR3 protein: CASSPRVAGTDTQYF
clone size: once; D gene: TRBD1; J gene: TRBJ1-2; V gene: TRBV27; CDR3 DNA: TGTGCCAGCAGTCGGGACAGATTTAACTATGGCTACACCTTC; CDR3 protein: CASSRDRFNYGYTF
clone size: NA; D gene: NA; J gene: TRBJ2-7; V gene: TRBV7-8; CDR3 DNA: TGTGCCAGCAGCTTAGGTGTCCGGGGGTACGAGCAGTACTTC; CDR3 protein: CASSLGVRGYEQYF
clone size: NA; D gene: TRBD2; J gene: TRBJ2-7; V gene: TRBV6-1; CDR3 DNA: TGTGCCAGCCTTCGGACTAGCGGCTACGAGCAGTACTTC; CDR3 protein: CASLRTSGYEQYF
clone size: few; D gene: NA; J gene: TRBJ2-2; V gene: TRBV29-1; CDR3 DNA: TGCAGCGCGGGGACCAGGGACACCGGGGAGCTGTTTTTT; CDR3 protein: CSAGTRDTGELFF
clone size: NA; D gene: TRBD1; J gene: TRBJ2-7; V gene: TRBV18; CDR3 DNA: TGTGCCAGCTCACCGCGACAGGGGATCTACGAGCAGTACTTC; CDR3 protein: CASSPRQGIYEQYF